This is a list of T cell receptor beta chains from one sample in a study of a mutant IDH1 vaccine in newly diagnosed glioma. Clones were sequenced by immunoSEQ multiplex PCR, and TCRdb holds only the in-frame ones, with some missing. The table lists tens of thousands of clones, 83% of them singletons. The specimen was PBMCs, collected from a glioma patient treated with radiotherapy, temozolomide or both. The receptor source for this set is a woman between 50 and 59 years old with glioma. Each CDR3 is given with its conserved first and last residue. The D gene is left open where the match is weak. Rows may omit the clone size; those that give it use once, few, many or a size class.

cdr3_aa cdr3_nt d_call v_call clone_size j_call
CASSLGGSNQPQHF TGCGCCAGCAGCTTGGGCGGGTCGAATCAGCCCCAGCATTTT NA TRBV5-1 NA TRBJ1-5
CASSSGTGATNQPQHF TGCGCCAGCAGCTCCGGGACAGGGGCGACGAATCAGCCCCAGCATTTT TRBD1 TRBV5-1 NA TRBJ1-5
CASSSKQGDGYTF TGTGCCAGCAGCTCCAAACAGGGGGATGGCTACACCTTC TRBD1 TRBV5-4 NA TRBJ1-2
CASSSQVADTQYF TGCGCCAGCAGCTCGCAGGTGGCAGATACGCAGTATTTT NA TRBV5-1 once TRBJ2-3
CSVRRQDNTEAFF TGCAGCGTTAGGAGACAGGATAACACTGAAGCTTTCTTT NA TRBV29-1 NA TRBJ1-1
CASSLVAGRRQETQYF TGTGCCAGCAGCTTAGTAGCGGGGCGCCGCCAAGAGACCCAGTACTTC TRBD2 TRBV7-2 NA TRBJ2-5
CASSLRTGNYGYTF TGTGCCAGCAGCCTGAGGACAGGGAACTATGGCTACACCTTC TRBD1 TRBV11-3 NA TRBJ1-2
CAWSTGQGRSGANVLTF TGTGCCTGGTCGACGGGACAGGGACGCTCTGGGGCCAACGTCCTGACTTTC TRBD1 TRBV30 NA TRBJ2-6
CASSLEGRGEETQYF TGCGCCAGCAGCTTGGAGGGTCGGGGGGAAGAGACCCAGTACTTC TRBD2 TRBV5-1 NA TRBJ2-5
CASRRLLGAYEQYF TGTGCCAGCAGGAGATTATTAGGGGCCTACGAGCAGTACTTC NA TRBV2 NA TRBJ2-7
CASSVEQGITNEKLFF TGTGCCAGCAGCGTAGAACAGGGGATTACTAATGAAAAACTGTTTTTT TRBD1 TRBV9 NA TRBJ1-4
CASSLGTGLQPQHF TGTGCCAGTAGTTTAGGGACAGGGCTTCAGCCCCAGCATTTT TRBD1 TRBV19 NA TRBJ1-5